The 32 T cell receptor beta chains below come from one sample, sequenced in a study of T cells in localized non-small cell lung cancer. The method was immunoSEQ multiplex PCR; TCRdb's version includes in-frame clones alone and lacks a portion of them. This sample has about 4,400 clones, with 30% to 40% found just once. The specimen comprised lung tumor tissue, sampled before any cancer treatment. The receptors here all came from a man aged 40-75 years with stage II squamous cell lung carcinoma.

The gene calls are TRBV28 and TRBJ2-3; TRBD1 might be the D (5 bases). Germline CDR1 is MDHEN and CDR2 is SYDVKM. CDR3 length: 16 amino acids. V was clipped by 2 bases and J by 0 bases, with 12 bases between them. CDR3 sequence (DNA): TGTGCCAGCAGTTTACAGGGCACACCTAGCACAGATACGCAGTATTTT. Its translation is CASSLQGTPSTDTQYF.

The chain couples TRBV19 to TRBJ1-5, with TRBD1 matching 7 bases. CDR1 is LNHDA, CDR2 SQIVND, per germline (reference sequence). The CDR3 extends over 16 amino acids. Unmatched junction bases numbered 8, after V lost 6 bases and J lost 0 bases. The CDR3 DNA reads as TGTGCCAGTAGCGTCCGGACAGGTCTTAGCAATCAGCCCCAGCATTTT. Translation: CASSVRTGLSNQPQHF. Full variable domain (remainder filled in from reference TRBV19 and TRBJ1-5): DGGITQSPKYLFRKEGQNVTLSCEQNLNHDAMYWYRQDPGQGLRLIYYSQIVNDFQKGDIAEGYSVSREKKESFPLTVTSAQKNPTAFYLCASSVRTGLSNQPQHFGDGTRLSIL.

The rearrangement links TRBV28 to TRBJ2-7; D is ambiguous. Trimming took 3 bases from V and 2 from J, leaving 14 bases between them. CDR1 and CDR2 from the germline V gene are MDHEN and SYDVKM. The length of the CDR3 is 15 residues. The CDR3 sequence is CASSLPGKKTYEQYF. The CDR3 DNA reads TGTGCCAGCAGTTTGCCAGGCAAAAAAACCTACGAGCAGTACTTC.

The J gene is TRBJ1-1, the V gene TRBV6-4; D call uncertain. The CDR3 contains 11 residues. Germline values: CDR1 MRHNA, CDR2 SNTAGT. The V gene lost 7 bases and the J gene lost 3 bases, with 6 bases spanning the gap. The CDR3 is CASKWHTEAFF. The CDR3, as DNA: TGTGCCAGCAAATGGCACACTGAAGCTTTCTTT.

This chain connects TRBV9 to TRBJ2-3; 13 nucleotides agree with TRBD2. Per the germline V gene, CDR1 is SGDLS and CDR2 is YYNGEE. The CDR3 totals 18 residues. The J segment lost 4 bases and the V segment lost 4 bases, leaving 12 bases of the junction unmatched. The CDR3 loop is CASSLSGTSGTFADTQYF. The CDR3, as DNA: TGTGCCAGCAGCTTATCCGGGACTAGCGGGACTTTCGCAGATACGCAGTATTTT.

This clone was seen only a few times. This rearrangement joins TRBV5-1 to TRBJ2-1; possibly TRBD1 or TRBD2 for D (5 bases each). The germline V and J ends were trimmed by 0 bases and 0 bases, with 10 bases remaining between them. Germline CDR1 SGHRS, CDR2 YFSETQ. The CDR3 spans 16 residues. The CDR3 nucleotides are TGCGCCAGCAGCTTGGCCGAGGGGTCCTCCTACAATGAGCAGTTCTTC. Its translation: CASSLAEGSSYNEQFF. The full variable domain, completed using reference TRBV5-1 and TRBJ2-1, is KAGVTQTPRYLIKTRGQQVTLSCSPISGHRSVSWYQQTPGQGLQFLFEYFSETQRNKGNFPGRFSGRQFSNSRSEMNVSTLELGDSALYLCASSLAEGSSYNEQFFGPGTRLTVL.

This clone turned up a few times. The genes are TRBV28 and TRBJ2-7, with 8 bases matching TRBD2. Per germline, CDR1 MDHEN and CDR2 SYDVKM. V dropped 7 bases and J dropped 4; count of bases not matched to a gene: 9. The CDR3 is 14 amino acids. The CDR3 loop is CASTVSGGGYEQYF. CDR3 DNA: TGTGCCAGCACGGTCTCGGGAGGGGGGTACGAGCAGTACTTC.

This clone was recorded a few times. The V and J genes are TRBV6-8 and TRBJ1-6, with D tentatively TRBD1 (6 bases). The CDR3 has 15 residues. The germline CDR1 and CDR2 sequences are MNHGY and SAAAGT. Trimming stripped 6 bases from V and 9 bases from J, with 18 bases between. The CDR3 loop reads CASRYRALFRSPLHF. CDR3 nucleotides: TGTGCCAGCAGATACAGGGCCCTTTTCCGTTCACCCCTCCACTTT.

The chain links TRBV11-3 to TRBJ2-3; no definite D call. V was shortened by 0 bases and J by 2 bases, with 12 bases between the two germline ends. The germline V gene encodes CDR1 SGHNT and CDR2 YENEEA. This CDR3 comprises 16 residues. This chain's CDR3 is CASSLEDRTATDTQYF. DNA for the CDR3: TGTGCCAGCAGCTTAGAGGATAGAACAGCCACAGATACGCAGTATTTT.

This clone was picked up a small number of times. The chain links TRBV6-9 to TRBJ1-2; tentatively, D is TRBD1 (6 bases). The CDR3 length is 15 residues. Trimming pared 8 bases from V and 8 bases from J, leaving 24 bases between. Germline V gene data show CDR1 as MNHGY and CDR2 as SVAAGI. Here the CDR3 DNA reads TGTGCCAGCCACCATCAACGAGGGGGAAGAGACGGCTACACCTTC. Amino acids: CASHHQRGGRDGYTF.

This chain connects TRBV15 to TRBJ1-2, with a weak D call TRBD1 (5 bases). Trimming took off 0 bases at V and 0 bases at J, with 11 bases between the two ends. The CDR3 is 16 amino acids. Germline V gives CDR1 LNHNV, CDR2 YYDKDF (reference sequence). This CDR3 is CATSRDRGPTNYGYTF. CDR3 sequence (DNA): TGTGCCACCAGCAGAGATCGGGGCCCCACTAACTATGGCTACACCTTC.

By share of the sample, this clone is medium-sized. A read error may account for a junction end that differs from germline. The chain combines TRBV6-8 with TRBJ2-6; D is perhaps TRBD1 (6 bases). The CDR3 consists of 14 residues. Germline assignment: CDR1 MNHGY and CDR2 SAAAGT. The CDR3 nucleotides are TGTGCCATCAGTCACAGGGCCGGGGCCAACGTCCTGACTTTC. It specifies CAISHRAGANVLTF.

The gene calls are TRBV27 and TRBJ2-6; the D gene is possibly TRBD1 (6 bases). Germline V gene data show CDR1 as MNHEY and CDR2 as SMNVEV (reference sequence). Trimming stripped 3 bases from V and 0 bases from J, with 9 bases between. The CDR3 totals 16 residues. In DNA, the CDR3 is TGTGCCAGCAGTTTGTTCAGGGGCTCTGGGGCCAACGTCCTGACTTTC. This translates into CASSLFRGSGANVLTF. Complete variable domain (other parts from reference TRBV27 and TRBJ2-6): EAQVTQNPRYLITVTGKKLTVTCSQNMNHEYMSWYRQDPGLGLRQIYYSMNVEVTDKGDVPEGYKVSRKEKRNFPLILESPSPNQTSLYFCASSLFRGSGANVLTFGAGSRLTVL.

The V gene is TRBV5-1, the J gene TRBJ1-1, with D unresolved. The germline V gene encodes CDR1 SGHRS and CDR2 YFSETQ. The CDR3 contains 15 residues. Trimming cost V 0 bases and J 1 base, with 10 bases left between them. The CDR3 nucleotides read TGCGCCAGCAGCTTGGAGGGTTGGGGGAACACTGAAGCTTTCTTT. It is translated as CASSLEGWGNTEAFF.

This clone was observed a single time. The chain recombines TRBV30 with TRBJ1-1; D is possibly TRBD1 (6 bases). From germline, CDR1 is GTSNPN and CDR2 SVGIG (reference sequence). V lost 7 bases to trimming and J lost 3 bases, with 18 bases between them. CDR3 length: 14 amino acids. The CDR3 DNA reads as TGTGCCTCTAAACGTCTTAACAGGGACACTGAAGCTTTCTTT. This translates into CASKRLNRDTEAFF.

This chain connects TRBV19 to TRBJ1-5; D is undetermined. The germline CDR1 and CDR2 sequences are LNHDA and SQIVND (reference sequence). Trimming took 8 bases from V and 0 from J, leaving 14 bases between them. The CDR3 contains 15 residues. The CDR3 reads CASGIGEISNQPQHF. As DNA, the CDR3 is TGTGCCAGTGGAATCGGGGAGATTAGCAATCAGCCCCAGCATTTT. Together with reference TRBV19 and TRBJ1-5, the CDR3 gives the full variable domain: DGGITQSPKYLFRKEGQNVTLSCEQNLNHDAMYWYRQDPGQGLRLIYYSQIVNDFQKGDIAEGYSVSREKKESFPLTVTSAQKNPTAFYLCASGIGEISNQPQHFGDGTRLSIL.

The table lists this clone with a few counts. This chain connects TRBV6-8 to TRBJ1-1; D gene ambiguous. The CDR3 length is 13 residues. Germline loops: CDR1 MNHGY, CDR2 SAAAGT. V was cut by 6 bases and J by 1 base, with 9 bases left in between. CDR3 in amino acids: CASRISGNTEAFF. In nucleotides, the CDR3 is TGTGCCAGCAGAATCTCAGGGAACACTGAAGCTTTCTTT.

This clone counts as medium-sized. The CDR3: CASSEEYPLETQYF. The DNA for the CDR3 is TGTGCCAGCAGTGAAGAGTACCCTCTAGAGACCCAGTACTTC. V gene TRBV6-1 combines with J gene TRBJ2-5, with unresolved D. Germline CDR1 and CDR2: MNHNS and SASEGT. The ends were cut back, 1 base at V and 4 bases at J, with 10 bases in the middle. CDR3 length: 14 amino acids.

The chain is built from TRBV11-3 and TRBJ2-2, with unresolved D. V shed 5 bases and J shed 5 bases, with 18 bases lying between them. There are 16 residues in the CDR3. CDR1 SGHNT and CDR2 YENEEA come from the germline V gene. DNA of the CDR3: TGTGCCAGCAGCCCCTCAGCTAGACTTTATACCGGGGAGCTGTTTTTT. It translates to CASSPSARLYTGELFF.

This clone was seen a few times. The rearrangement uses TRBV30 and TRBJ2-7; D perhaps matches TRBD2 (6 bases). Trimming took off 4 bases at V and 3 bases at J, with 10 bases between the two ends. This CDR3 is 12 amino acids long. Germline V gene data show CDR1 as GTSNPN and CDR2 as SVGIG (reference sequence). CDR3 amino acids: CAWIRLGYEQYF. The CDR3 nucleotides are TGTGCCTGGATCCGACTAGGCTACGAGCAGTACTTC.

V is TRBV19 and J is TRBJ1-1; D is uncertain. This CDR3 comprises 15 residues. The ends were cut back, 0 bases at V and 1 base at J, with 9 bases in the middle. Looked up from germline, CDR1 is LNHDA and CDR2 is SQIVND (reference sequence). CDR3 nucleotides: TGTGCCAGTAGTATAGACGCAGGCTCGAACACTGAAGCTTTCTTT. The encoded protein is CASSIDAGSNTEAFF.

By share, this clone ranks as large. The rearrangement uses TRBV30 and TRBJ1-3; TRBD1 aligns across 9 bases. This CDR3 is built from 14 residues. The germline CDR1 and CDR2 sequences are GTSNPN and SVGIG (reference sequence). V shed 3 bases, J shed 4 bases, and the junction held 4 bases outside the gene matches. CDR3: CAWSRTGVGNTIYF. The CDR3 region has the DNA TGTGCCTGGAGCAGGACAGGGGTCGGAAACACCATATATTTT. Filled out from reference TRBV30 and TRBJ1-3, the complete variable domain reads SQTIHQWPATLVQPVGSPLSLECTVEGTSNPNLYWYRQAAGRGLQLLFYSVGIGQISSEVPQNLSASRPQDRQFILSSKKLLLSDSGFYLCAWSRTGVGNTIYFGEGSWLTVV.

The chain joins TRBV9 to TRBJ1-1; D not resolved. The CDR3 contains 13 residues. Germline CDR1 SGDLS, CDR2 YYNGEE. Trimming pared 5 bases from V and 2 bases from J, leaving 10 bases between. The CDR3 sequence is CASSWNLNTEAFF. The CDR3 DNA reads TGTGCCAGCAGTTGGAATCTAAACACTGAAGCTTTCTTT.

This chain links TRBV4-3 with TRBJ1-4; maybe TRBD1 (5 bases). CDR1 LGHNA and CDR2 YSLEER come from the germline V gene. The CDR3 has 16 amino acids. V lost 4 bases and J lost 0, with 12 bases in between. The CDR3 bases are TGCGCCAGCAGCCCGACTCAGGGTTCAACTAATGAAAAACTGTTTTTT. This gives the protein CASSPTQGSTNEKLFF.

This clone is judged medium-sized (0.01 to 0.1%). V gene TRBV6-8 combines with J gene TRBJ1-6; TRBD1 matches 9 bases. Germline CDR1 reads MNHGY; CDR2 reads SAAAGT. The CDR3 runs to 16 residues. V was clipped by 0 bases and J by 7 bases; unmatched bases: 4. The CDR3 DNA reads TGTGCCAGCAGTTACTCGACAGGGGGATTAAATTCACCCCTCCACTTT. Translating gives CASSYSTGGLNSPLHF.

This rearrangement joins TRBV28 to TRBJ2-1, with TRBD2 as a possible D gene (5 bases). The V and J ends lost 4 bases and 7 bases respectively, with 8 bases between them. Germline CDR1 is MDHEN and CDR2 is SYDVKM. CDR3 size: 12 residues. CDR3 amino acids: CASSSGGNEQFF. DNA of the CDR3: TGTGCCAGCAGTTCCGGAGGAAATGAGCAGTTCTTC.

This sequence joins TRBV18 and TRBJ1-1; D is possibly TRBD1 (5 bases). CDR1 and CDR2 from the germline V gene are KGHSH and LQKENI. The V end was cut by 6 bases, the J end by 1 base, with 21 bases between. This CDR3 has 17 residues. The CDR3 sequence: CASSPDWGVWKNTEAFF. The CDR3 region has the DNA TGTGCCAGCTCCCCAGACTGGGGGGTTTGGAAGAACACTGAAGCTTTCTTT. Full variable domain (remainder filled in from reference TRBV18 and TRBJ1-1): NAGVMQNPRHLVRRRGQEARLRCSPMKGHSHVYWYRQLPEEGLKFMVYLQKENIIDESGMPKERFSAEFPKEGPSILRIQQVVRGDSAAYFCASSPDWGVWKNTEAFFGQGTRLTVV.

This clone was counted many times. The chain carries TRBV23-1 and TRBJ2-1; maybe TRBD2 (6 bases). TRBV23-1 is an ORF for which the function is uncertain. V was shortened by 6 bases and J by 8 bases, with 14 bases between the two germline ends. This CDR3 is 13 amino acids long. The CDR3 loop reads CASSPKLADEQFF. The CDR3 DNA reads TGCGCCAGCAGCCCGAAACTAGCAGATGAGCAGTTCTTC.

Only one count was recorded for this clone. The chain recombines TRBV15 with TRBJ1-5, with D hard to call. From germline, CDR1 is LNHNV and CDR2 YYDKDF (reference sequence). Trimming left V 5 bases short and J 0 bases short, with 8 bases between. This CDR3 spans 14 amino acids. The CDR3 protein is CATSWGNSNQPQHF. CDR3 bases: TGTGCCACCAGCTGGGGAAATAGCAATCAGCCCCAGCATTTT. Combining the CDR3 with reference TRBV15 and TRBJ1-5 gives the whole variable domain DAMVIQNPRYQVTQFGKPVTLSCSQTLNHNVMYWYQQKSSQAPKLLFHYYDKDFNNEADTPDNFQSRRPNTSFCFLDIRSPGLGDTAMYLCATSWGNSNQPQHFGDGTRLSIL.

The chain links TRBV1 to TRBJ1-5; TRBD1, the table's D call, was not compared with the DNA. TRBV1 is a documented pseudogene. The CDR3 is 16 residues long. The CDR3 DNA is TGCGCCAGCAGCACCCGACAGGGCTTGGAGCGTCAGCCCCAGCATTTT. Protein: CASSTRQGLERQPQHF.

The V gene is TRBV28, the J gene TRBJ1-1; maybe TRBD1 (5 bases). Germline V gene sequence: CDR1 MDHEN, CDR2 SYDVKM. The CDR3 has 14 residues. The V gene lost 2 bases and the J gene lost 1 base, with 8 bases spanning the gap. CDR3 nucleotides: TGTGCCAGCAGTTTAAGGACATCGAACACTGAAGCTTTCTTT. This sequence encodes CASSLRTSNTEAFF.

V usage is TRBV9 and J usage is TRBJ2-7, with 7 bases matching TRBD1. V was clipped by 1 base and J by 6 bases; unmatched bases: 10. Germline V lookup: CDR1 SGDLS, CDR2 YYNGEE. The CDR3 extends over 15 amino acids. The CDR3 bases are TGTGCCAGCAGCGTATTCGACAGGGCGGCCGGCGAGCAGTACTTC. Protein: CASSVFDRAAGEQYF.